The 31 T cell receptor beta chains given below trace back to one sample, sequenced in a study of T-cell reconstitution after alpha-beta-depleted transplantation in children. Molecular barcoding with unique molecular identifiers was used for the TCRbeta library. TCRdb independently ran MiXCR on the PCR reads; one entry per CDR3 protein. The sample carries 230,000 or so distinct CDR3 sequences, about 11% recorded once. The specimen was PBMCs from the stem cell graft donor, collected from the stem cell graft. The receptors here all came from a human donor who donated a stem cell graft to a child with acute lymphoblastic leukemia.

This clonotype was seen at least ten times. The V and J genes are TRBV29-1 and TRBJ2-1; 9 positions agree with TRBD1. V lost 2 bases, J lost 6 bases, and 11 bases stayed unmatched. Germline CDR1 is SQVTM and CDR2 is ANQGSEA. The CDR3 length is 16 residues. The DNA of the CDR3 is TGCAGCGTTGAATCGCCGGGACAGGGAGTCACCAATGAGCAGTTCTTC. Amino acid sequence: CSVESPGQGVTNEQFF.

Comments on this clonotype: A much larger clone sits a single nucleotide away, making a read error possible. This chain links TRBV28 with TRBJ1-4; a weak D match, TRBD1 (6 bases). The CDR3 runs to 16 residues. Trimming shortened V by 4 bases and J by 0 bases, and 12 bases separated the two germline ends. Germline CDR1 and CDR2: MDHEN and SYDVKM. CDR3 bases: TGTGCCAGCAGTTGTTGGGACATAACAACTAATGAAAAACTGTTTTTT. It is translated as CASSCWDITTNEKLFF.

The table lists this clonotype with a few counts. This chain links TRBV5-4 with TRBJ2-3; maybe TRBD2 (6 bases). Germline lookup yields CDR1 SGHNT and CDR2 YYREEE (reference sequence). The V end lost 0 bases, the J end lost 5 bases, and 19 bases lay between the germline ends. The CDR3 consists of 17 residues. CDR3: CASSLVLAPGRGDTQYF. The DNA of the CDR3 is TGTGCCAGCAGCTTGGTACTAGCCCCAGGCCGGGGAGATACGCAGTATTTT. The complete variable domain, with remaining parts taken from reference TRBV5-4 and TRBJ2-3, reads ETGVTQSPTHLIKTRGQQVTLRCSSQSGHNTVSWYQQALGQGPQFIFQYYREEENGRGNFPPRFSGLQFPNYSSELNVNALELDDSALYLCASSLVLAPGRGDTQYFGPGTRLTVL.

This clonotype was counted ten times or more. The chain joins TRBV29-1 to TRBJ2-7; tentatively, D is TRBD1 (5 bases). Trimming took off 0 bases at V and 0 bases at J, with 9 bases between the two ends. The CDR3 runs to 14 residues. Germline V CDR1 and CDR2: SQVTM, ANQGSEA. DNA of the CDR3: TGCAGCGTTGAAGACAGGGCCATCTCCTACGAGCAGTACTTC. Translating it yields CSVEDRAISYEQYF.

V gene TRBV10-3 combines with J gene TRBJ2-7, with 13 bases aligning to TRBD2. Germline trimming cut 6 bases from V and 4 bases from J; bases unmatched to any gene: 6. Germline V gene lookup returns CDR1 ENHRY and CDR2 SYGVKD. The CDR3 is 15 amino acids. In nucleotides, the CDR3 is TGTGCCATCAGCCTCGGACTAGCGGGAGATTACGAGCAGTACTTC. It yields the protein CAISLGLAGDYEQYF.

This clonotype has a count of ten or more. This sequence joins TRBV6-2 or TRBV6-3 and TRBJ2-1, with TRBD2 matching over 12 bases. The J segment lost 7 bases and the V segment lost 5 bases, leaving 9 bases of the junction unmatched. Germline CDR1 MNHEY, CDR2 SVGEGT. This CDR3 contains 16 residues. This CDR3 is CASSAPLAGGLNEQFF. CDR3 nucleotide sequence: TGTGCCAGCAGTGCCCCGCTAGCGGGAGGGCTTAATGAGCAGTTCTTC.

At least ten counts were recorded for this clonotype. This chain joins TRBV20-1 and TRBJ2-3, with TRBD1 matching over 8 bases. The CDR3 contains 13 residues. With 6 bases clipped from V and 4 bases from J, the junction kept 6 bases outside the gene matches. From germline, CDR1 is DFQATT and CDR2 SNEGSKA (reference sequence). CDR3 amino acids: CSARGLMADTQYF. In nucleotides, the CDR3 is TGCAGTGCCAGGGGGCTGATGGCAGATACGCAGTATTTT.

This clonotype has ten or more counts. The rearrangement links TRBV28 to TRBJ2-2, with TRBD2 identical over 7 bases. The CDR3 extends over 17 amino acids. V lost 7 bases, J lost 2 bases, and 13 bases stayed unmatched. Germline loops: CDR1 MDHEN, CDR2 SYDVKM. CDR3 loop: CASTISGAGTNTGELFF. The CDR3 coding sequence is TGTGCCAGCACCATATCCGGAGCGGGGACCAACACCGGGGAGCTGTTTTTT.

This clonotype has at least ten counts. This chain uses TRBV7-9 with TRBJ2-5, with TRBD2 as a possible D gene (5 bases). V was pared by 5 bases and J by 3 bases, with 16 bases between. Germline CDR1 reads SEHNR; CDR2 reads FQNEAQ (reference sequence). This CDR3 contains 15 residues. CDR3 amino acids: CASSPRLQEKETQYF. The CDR3 DNA follows: TGTGCCAGCAGCCCCCGACTACAAGAAAAAGAGACCCAGTACTTC.

At least ten counts were recorded for this clonotype. V usage is TRBV5-1 and J usage is TRBJ2-5; 7 bases map to TRBD1. CDR1 is SGHRS, CDR2 YFSETQ, per germline. V gave up 3 bases and J gave up 4 bases; unmatched junction bases: 12. The CDR3 spans 16 residues. The CDR3 nucleotides read TGCGCCAGCAGCTCAATGGGCACAGGGGATGCAGAGACCCAGTACTTC. Translation: CASSSMGTGDAETQYF. Supplemented by reference TRBV5-1 and TRBJ2-5, the full variable domain reads KAGVTQTPRYLIKTRGQQVTLSCSPISGHRSVSWYQQTPGQGLQFLFEYFSETQRNKGNFPGRFSGRQFSNSRSEMNVSTLELGDSALYLCASSSMGTGDAETQYFGPGTRLLVL.

The table lists this clonotype with many counts. The chain couples TRBV4-3 to TRBJ1-2; D unresolved. The CDR3 loop spans 16 amino acids. Germline V lookup: CDR1 LGHNA, CDR2 YSLEER. With 4 bases removed from V and 8 bases from J, the gap between germline ends came to 23 bases. The CDR3 region has the DNA TGCGCCAGCAGCCCGAAGATTCCGCCCCAGGCCTACGGCTACACCTTC. This sequence encodes CASSPKIPPQAYGYTF.

This clonotype was detected many times. The chain combines TRBV6-2 or TRBV6-3 with TRBJ1-2, with D tentatively TRBD1 (5 bases). Trimming left V 5 bases short and J 2 bases short, with 9 bases between. This CDR3 is 13 amino acids long. Germline V gives CDR1 MNHEY, CDR2 SVGEGT. CDR3 region: CASSPQDNYGYTF. The CDR3 coding sequence is TGTGCCAGCAGTCCACAGGACAACTATGGCTACACCTTC.

This clonotype was observed at least ten times. V gene TRBV7-2 combines with J gene TRBJ2-3, with D possibly matching TRBD2 (7 bases). V dropped 5 bases and J dropped 3 bases, with 24 bases sitting between them. Germline V lookup: CDR1 SGHTA, CDR2 FQGNSA. The CDR3 spans 18 residues. Here the CDR3 reads CASSRDFLGGAGTDTQYF. The CDR3 bases are TGTGCCAGCAGCCGGGATTTTCTGGGGGGGGCCGGGACAGATACGCAGTATTTT.

This clonotype was observed at least ten times. The chain links TRBV6-1 to TRBJ2-7; 8 nucleotides line up with TRBD2. V dropped 5 bases and J dropped 1; count of bases not matched to a gene: 10. The V gene's germline CDR1 is MNHNS and CDR2 SASEGT. There are 16 residues in the CDR3. The CDR3, as DNA: TGTGCCAGCAGTCCCCGGGGTAGCGGGAAGTCCTACGAGCAGTACTTC. Translating it yields CASSPRGSGKSYEQYF.

Many counts were recorded for this clonotype. V is TRBV9 and J is TRBJ1-2; D remains unclear. Germline values: CDR1 SGDLS, CDR2 YYNGEE. CDR3 length: 15 amino acids. Trimming cost V 3 bases and J 6 bases, with 18 bases left between them. The CDR3 loop reads CASSGGHRARDGYTF. In DNA form, the CDR3 reads TGTGCCAGCAGCGGGGGTCACCGGGCTAGGGATGGCTACACCTTC.

This clonotype was counted many times. V and J are TRBV15 and TRBJ1-1; weak D call: TRBD1 (5 bases). The V end was cut by 5 bases, the J end by 4 bases, with 14 bases between. The CDR3 is 14 amino acids. Germline V gives CDR1 LNHNV, CDR2 YYDKDF (reference sequence). DNA of the CDR3: TGTGCCACCAGCCCCCAACAGGTCGCCACTGAAGCTTTCTTT. Its translation is CATSPQQVATEAFF.

Ten or more counts support this clonotype. The chain has TRBV3-1 and TRBJ1-1; no reliable D call. The germline gives CDR1 LGHDT, CDR2 YNNKEL (reference sequence). This CDR3 comprises 13 residues. V lost 1 base and J lost 8, with 11 bases in between. CDR3: CASSQVYSAEAFF. CDR3 DNA: TGTGCCAGCAGCCAAGTTTACAGCGCCGAAGCTTTCTTT.

The genes are TRBV18 and TRBJ2-1, with TRBD1 identical over 7 bases. V trimming: 3 bases; J trimming: 2 bases; junction bases outside the gene matches: 4. Germline values: CDR1 KGHSH, CDR2 LQKENI. There are 15 residues in the CDR3. CDR3 region: CASSPGTEPYNEQFF. The CDR3 region has the DNA TGTGCCAGCTCACCCGGGACAGAACCCTACAATGAGCAGTTCTTC.

This clonotype was detected ten times or more. This chain uses TRBV20-1 with TRBJ2-7; D remains unclear. CDR3 length: 13 amino acids. V was clipped by 1 base and J by 3 bases, with 10 bases between them. From germline, CDR1 is DFQATT and CDR2 SNEGSKA (reference sequence). CDR3 bases: TGCAGTGCTAGAGGCATTATAAACTACGAGCAGTACTTC. Protein sequence: CSARGIINYEQYF.

This clonotype was counted many times. The rearrangement joins TRBV5-6 to TRBJ1-4; no clear D gene. The CDR3 is 12 residues long. Germline V gene sequence: CDR1 SGHDT, CDR2 YYEEEE. Trimming took off 5 bases at V and 5 bases at J, with 7 bases between the two ends. CDR3 nucleotide sequence: TGTGCCAGCAGTAAGTTGAATGAAAAACTGTTTTTT. Translating gives CASSKLNEKLFF.

This clonotype appeared many times. The chain has TRBV20-1 and TRBJ1-5; maybe TRBD1 (5 bases). The length of the CDR3 is 15 residues. Trimming pared 2 bases from V and 5 bases from J, leaving 16 bases between. Looked up from germline, CDR1 is DFQATT and CDR2 is SNEGSKA (reference sequence). DNA of the CDR3: TGCAGTGCTAGAAATCAGGGCAGGGTGGATCAGCCCCAGCATTTT. Its translation is CSARNQGRVDQPQHF.

This clonotype was observed many times. The chain combines TRBV12-3 or TRBV12-4 with TRBJ1-2; D is unclear. The CDR3 length is 13 residues. Trimming stripped 7 bases from V and 4 bases from J, with 13 bases between. CDR3 sequence reads: CASTLDVLYGYTF. CDR3 in DNA: TGTGCCAGCACCCTCGACGTCCTCTATGGCTACACCTTC.

There are many counts of this clonotype. The chain couples TRBV3-1 to TRBJ1-2; D gene unclear. This CDR3 comprises 13 residues. V lost 7 bases to trimming and J lost 4 bases, with 13 bases between them. Germline V gives CDR1 LGHDT, CDR2 YNNKEL (reference sequence). CDR3 in amino acids: CASNHGGIYGYTF. In nucleotides, the CDR3 is TGTGCCAGCAACCACGGAGGGATCTATGGCTACACCTTC.

This clonotype was picked up many times. This chain joins TRBV20-1 and TRBJ2-1; TRBD2 matches at 9 bases. Germline V CDR1 and CDR2: DFQATT, SNEGSKA (reference sequence). V lost 1 base and J lost 1; bases outside the gene matches: 11. The CDR3 consists of 18 residues. The CDR3 spells CSARVAREGPPSYNEQFF. In DNA form, the CDR3 reads TGCAGTGCTAGAGTTGCGCGGGAGGGCCCCCCATCCTACAATGAGCAGTTCTTC.

This clonotype has ten or more counts. V usage is TRBV20-1 and J usage is TRBJ2-1, with unresolved D. The ends were cut back, 0 bases at V and 3 bases at J, with 9 bases in the middle. The CDR3 sequence is 14 residues long. Germline assignment: CDR1 DFQATT and CDR2 SNEGSKA (reference sequence). The CDR3 DNA follows: TGCAGTGCTAGAGAGACCTTAAACTACAATGAGCAGTTCTTC. It yields the protein CSARETLNYNEQFF.

This clonotype was detected ten times or more. The chain recombines TRBV10-3 with TRBJ2-7, with 7 bases identical to TRBD1. J was trimmed by 1 base and V by 1 base; bases with no gene match: 1. Germline V lookup: CDR1 ENHRY, CDR2 SYGVKD. The CDR3 runs 14 residues. The CDR3 sequence is CAISELGQSYEQYF. The CDR3 coding sequence is TGTGCCATCAGTGAGTTGGGACAGTCCTACGAGCAGTACTTC.

As regards this clonotype: This clone may be a read error of a much larger clone one base away. The V and J genes are TRBV5-1 and TRBJ2-3; 12 bases line up with TRBD2. V gave up 0 bases and J gave up 4 bases; unmatched junction bases: 3. CDR3 length: 16 amino acids. Germline V gives CDR1 SGHRS, CDR2 YFSETQ. The CDR3 loop is CASSLATSGSADTQYF. CDR3 nucleotide sequence: TGCGCCAGCAGCTTGGCGACTAGCGGGAGCGCAGATACGCAGTATTTT.

This clonotype was seen only a few times. The V call is TRBV20-1, the J call TRBJ2-7, with D perhaps matching TRBD1 (6 bases). This CDR3 contains 15 residues. Per the germline V gene, CDR1 is DFQATT and CDR2 is SNEGSKA (reference sequence). Trimming removed 3 bases from V and 4 bases from J, with 19 bases in between. The CDR3 bases are TGCAGTGCTAGGAAGGGTTACAGGGAGTGGTACGAGCAGTACTTC. Encoded protein: CSARKGYREWYEQYF.

To note about this clonotype: This may arise from a read error, as a much more abundant clone is one base away. The chain employs TRBV12-3 or TRBV12-4 and TRBJ1-1; no definite D call. The CDR3 runs 11 residues. The CDR3 reads CAGSLNGEAFF. The DNA of the CDR3 is TGTGCCGGCAGTTTAAACGGTGAAGCTTTCTTT.

This clonotype came up many times. This chain links TRBV5-5 with TRBJ2-3; 10 bases align to TRBD2. V shed 0 bases, J shed 2 bases, and the junction held 9 bases outside the gene matches. The CDR3 covers 18 residues. Germline lookup yields CDR1 SGHKS and CDR2 YYEKEE (reference sequence). CDR3 DNA sequence: TGTGCCAGCAGCTTGGGTGTAGCGGGGGGCCACTACACAGATACGCAGTATTTT. It codes for CASSLGVAGGHYTDTQYF. The full variable domain, in which reference TRBV5-5 and TRBJ2-3 provide the parts outside the CDR3, is DAGVTQSPTHLIKTRGQQVTLRCSPISGHKSVSWYQQVLGQGPQFIFQYYEKEERGRGNFPDRFSARQFPNYSSELNVNALLLGDSALYLCASSLGVAGGHYTDTQYFGPGTRLTVL.

This clonotype was detected ten times or more. CDR3 in DNA: TGTGCCAGCAGCGTAGCTACAGGGGCGTACGAGCAGTACTTC. Translated: CASSVATGAYEQYF. The J gene is TRBJ2-7, the V gene TRBV9; 7 bases are a match to TRBD1. Germline CDR1 and CDR2: SGDLS and YYNGEE. The CDR3 spans 14 residues. J gave up 4 bases and V 0 bases, and 4 bases lay outside the gene matches.